The source of this T cell receptor beta chain is a study of shared clonotypes between healthy human individuals. TCRdb's copy holds only in-frame clones and misses some; the assay was immunoSEQ multiplex PCR. This table has around 1 million clones, around 80% appearing once. V was shortened by 0 bases and J by 0 bases, with 9 bases between the two germline ends. The germline gives CDR1 SGHRS, CDR2 YFSETQ. The CDR3 consists of 15 residues. The sequencing input was memory CD4+ T cells sorted from blood. Subset described: CD45RA-negative fraction. The chain joins TRBV5-1 to TRBJ1-2, with D hard to call. The clonotype originates from a man between 18 and 29 years old in good health. CDR3 sequence: CASSLAAATNYGYTF. CDR3 sequence (DNA): TGCGCCAGCAGCTTGGCGGCAGCTACTAACTATGGCTACACCTTC.